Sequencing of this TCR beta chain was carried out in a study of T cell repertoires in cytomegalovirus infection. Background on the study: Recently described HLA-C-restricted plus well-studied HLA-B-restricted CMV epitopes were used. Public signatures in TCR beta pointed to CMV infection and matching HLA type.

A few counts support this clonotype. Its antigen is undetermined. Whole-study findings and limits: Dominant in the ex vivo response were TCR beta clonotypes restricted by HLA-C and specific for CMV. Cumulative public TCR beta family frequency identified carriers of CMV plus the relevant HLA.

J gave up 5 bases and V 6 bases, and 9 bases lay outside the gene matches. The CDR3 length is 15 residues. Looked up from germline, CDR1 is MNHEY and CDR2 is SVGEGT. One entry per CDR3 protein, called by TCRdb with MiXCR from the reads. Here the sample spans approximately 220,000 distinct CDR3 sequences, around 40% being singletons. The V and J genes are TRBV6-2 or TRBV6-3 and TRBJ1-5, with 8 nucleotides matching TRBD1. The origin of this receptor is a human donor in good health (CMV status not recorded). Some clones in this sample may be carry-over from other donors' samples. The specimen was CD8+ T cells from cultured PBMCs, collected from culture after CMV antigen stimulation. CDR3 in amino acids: CASRSRQGIDQPQHF. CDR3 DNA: TGTGCCAGCAGATCCCGACAGGGGATTGATCAGCCCCAGCATTTT.